Shown below are 30 T cell receptor beta chains from a single sample sequenced in a study of blood T cell repertoires in COVID-19. TCRdb's table, derived via immunoSEQ multiplex PCR, lists solely in-frame clones and lacks some. The sample comprises approximately 77,000 clones, more than 70% of which are singletons, and 6.5% to 8.5% rests with the top ten. Sequenced material: peripheral blood. The receptors come from an elderly woman with acute or convalescent COVID-19.

The J gene is TRBJ2-5, the V gene TRBV3-1 (or the pseudogene TRBV3-2); 7 bases are shared with TRBD1. CDR1 and CDR2 from the germline V gene are LGHDT and YNNKEL (reference sequence). The junction had 7 bases not matched to a gene; V was cut back by 5 bases and J by 4 bases. CDR3 length equals 14 residues. DNA for the CDR3: TGTGCCAGCAGCTTAACCGCAGGGGGAGAGACCCAGTACTTC. This encodes CASSLTAGGETQYF.

This chain joins TRBV4-3 and TRBJ1-2, with a tentative D call TRBD1 (5 bases). The CDR3 has 14 residues. Trimming pared 6 bases from V and 8 bases from J, leaving 19 bases between. CDR1 and CDR2 from the germline V gene are LGHNA and YSLEER. CDR3 sequence (DNA): TGCGCCAGCAGTGGGGGGATGGGCGGGCGAGGCTACACCTTC. It specifies CASSGGMGGRGYTF.

The chain joins TRBV5-1 to TRBJ1-1, with 7 bases matching TRBD1. Unmatched junction bases numbered 9, after V lost 0 bases and J lost 4 bases. Per the germline V gene, CDR1 is SGHRS and CDR2 is YFSETQ. CDR3 length: 16 residues. In DNA form, the CDR3 reads TGCGCCAGCAGCTTGGCCGCAGGGGGAAAGGGCACTGAAGCTTTCTTT. Its protein is CASSLAAGGKGTEAFF.

This chain joins TRBV6-6 and TRBJ2-5; D unclear. The CDR3 is 12 amino acids. With 6 bases removed from V and 2 bases from J, the gap between germline ends came to 7 bases. Germline loops: CDR1 MNHNY, CDR2 SVGAGI (reference sequence). DNA for the CDR3: TGTGCCAGCAGCCCTATTCAAGAGACCCAGTACTTC. As protein: CASSPIQETQYF.

The V call is TRBV5-1, the J call TRBJ2-1, with TRBD2 matching over 8 bases. This CDR3 has 15 amino acids. Germline V lookup: CDR1 SGHRS, CDR2 YFSETQ. The V and J ends lost 0 bases and 10 bases, in that order; junction bases with no gene match: 9. The CDR3 DNA is TGCGCCAGCAGCTTGGCCACCGGACTAGCTAGCGAGCAGTTCTTC. Amino acids: CASSLATGLASEQFF. Complete variable domain (other parts from reference TRBV5-1 and TRBJ2-1): KAGVTQTPRYLIKTRGQQVTLSCSPISGHRSVSWYQQTPGQGLQFLFEYFSETQRNKGNFPGRFSGRQFSNSRSEMNVSTLELGDSALYLCASSLATGLASEQFFGPGTRLTVL.

In this sample, this clone turned up once. This chain connects TRBV7-6 to TRBJ2-3; TRBD1 agrees at 12 bases. Germline CDR1 and CDR2: SGHVS and FNYEAQ. The CDR3 consists of 15 residues. The V and J ends lost 4 bases and 5 bases, in that order; junction bases with no gene match: 4. The CDR3 reads CASSSGQGAQDTQYF. CDR3 nucleotide sequence: TGTGCCAGCAGCTCGGGACAGGGGGCTCAAGATACGCAGTATTTT. The full variable domain, in which reference TRBV7-6 and TRBJ2-3 provide the parts outside the CDR3, is GAGVSQSPRYKVTKRGQDVALRCDPISGHVSLYWYRQALGQGPEFLTYFNYEAQQDKSGLPNDRFSAERPEGSISTLTIQRTEQRDSAMYRCASSSGQGAQDTQYFGPGTRLTVL.

The rearrangement joins TRBV6-6 to TRBJ2-1; the D gene is possibly TRBD1 (5 bases). Germline assignment: CDR1 MNHNY and CDR2 SVGAGI (reference sequence). Trimming shortened V by 4 bases and J by 4 bases, and 8 bases separated the two germline ends. The CDR3 spans 13 residues. The CDR3 loop is CASSSDSYNEQFF. In nucleotides, the CDR3 is TGTGCCAGCAGTTCCGACAGTTACAATGAGCAGTTCTTC.

The chain carries TRBV21-1 and TRBJ2-3; the table's TRBD2 call for D was not verified on the DNA. TRBV21-1 is a pseudogene locus. The CDR3 extends over 20 amino acids. The CDR3 loop reads CASSKSSRRAGGRGTDTQYF. CDR3 in DNA: TGTGCCAGCAGCAAATCGAGTCGGCGGGCCGGTGGCCGGGGCACAGATACGCAGTATTTT.

Comments on this clone: At one end, the junction sequence differs from germline, possibly due to a read error. The chain employs TRBV3-1 (or the pseudogene TRBV3-2) and TRBJ1-5, with 7 bases lining up with TRBD1. CDR3 length: 15 amino acids. Germline lookup yields CDR1 LGHDT and CDR2 YNNKEL (reference sequence). The CDR3 DNA follows: TGTGCCAGCAGTCAAGGGACAGCCCTCAATCAGCCCCAGCATTTT. It translates to CASSQGTALNQPQHF.

V is TRBV12-2 and J is TRBJ1-5; the listed D gene, TRBD1, was not tested against the DNA. TRBV12-2 is termed a pseudogene. The CDR3 runs to 18 residues. The CDR3 bases are TGTGCAAGTCGCTTAGCCTACAGGGATTCACTTAACAATCAGCCCCAGCATTTT. Its protein is CASRLAYRDSLNNQPQHF.

The chain couples TRBV7-2 to TRBJ1-5; possible D gene TRBD1, 6 bases. CDR1 and CDR2 (germline): SGHTA, FQGNSA. The CDR3 is 15 amino acids. V lost 5 bases, J lost 5 bases, and 16 bases lay in between. CDR3 loop: CASSLRGGGDQPQHF. Here the CDR3 DNA reads TGTGCCAGCAGCCTCCGGGGAGGGGGGGATCAGCCCCAGCATTTT.

The J gene is TRBJ2-3, the V gene TRBV19; no clear D gene. The CDR3 runs to 13 residues. The V gene's germline CDR1 is LNHDA and CDR2 SQIVND (reference sequence). With 5 bases removed from V and 1 base from J, the gap between germline ends came to 7 bases. In DNA form, the CDR3 reads TGTGCCAGTAGTCCGGGTGGCACAGATACGCAGTATTTT. Its translation: CASSPGGTDTQYF.

V gene TRBV2 combines with J gene TRBJ2-2, with D uncertain. CDR1 and CDR2 (germline): SNHLY, FYNNEI. V lost 6 bases, J lost 8 bases, and 10 bases lay in between. The CDR3 spans 12 residues. For the CDR3, the DNA is TGTGCCAGCAGACCCTCTAGAGGGGAGCTGTTTTTT. Its protein product is CASRPSRGELFF.

The chain uses TRBV7-2 and TRBJ2-2, with a possible D match to TRBD1 (6 bases). Germline CDR1 is SGHTA and CDR2 is FQGNSA. CDR3 size: 14 residues. V was cut by 8 bases and J by 5 bases, with 15 bases left in between. The CDR3: CASFGGRGTGELFF. CDR3 DNA sequence: TGTGCCAGCTTTGGGGGCAGGGGAACCGGGGAGCTGTTTTTT.

This chain links TRBV18 with TRBJ2-7; the match to TRBD1 covers 8 bases. Trimming at V came to 3 bases and at J to 7 bases, leaving 8 bases not matched to a gene. CDR3 size: 14 residues. Per germline, CDR1 KGHSH and CDR2 LQKENI. CDR3 DNA: TGTGCCAGCTCACCTTCACGGGACAGGCAGGAGCAGTACTTC. The encoded protein is CASSPSRDRQEQYF.

The rearrangement uses TRBV3-1 (or the pseudogene TRBV3-2) and TRBJ2-5, with D perhaps TRBD1 (5 bases). The germline V and J ends were trimmed by 0 bases and 5 bases, with 13 bases remaining between them. CDR3 length: 15 amino acids. CDR1 and CDR2 from the germline V gene are LGHDT and YNNKEL (reference sequence). In DNA, the CDR3 is TGTGCCAGCAGCCAAGATAGGGGCCCGCGTGAGACCCAGTACTTC. Protein: CASSQDRGPRETQYF.

The rearrangement joins TRBV29-1 to TRBJ2-5; a possible D gene is TRBD2 (6 bases). This CDR3 comprises 13 residues. Deletions cut 6 bases from V and 5 bases from J, with 16 bases between. Germline V CDR1 and CDR2: SQVTM, ANQGSEA. The CDR3 DNA sequence: TGCAGCGTCCGCCGTGGAGGGCCGGAGACCCAGTACTTC. It encodes CSVRRGGPETQYF.

This clone was seen once. V gene TRBV5-1 combines with J gene TRBJ2-7; 11 bases agree with TRBD2. The CDR3 totals 15 residues. Germline-derived CDR1 and CDR2 are SGHRS and YFSETQ. V was pared by 6 bases and J by 3 bases, with 8 bases of the junction left unmatched. The CDR3 sequence is CASKTAGTSGYEQYF. The DNA for the CDR3 is TGCGCCAGCAAGACAGCCGGGACTAGCGGCTACGAGCAGTACTTC.

The genes are TRBV5-4 and TRBJ2-7; 10 bases agree with TRBD2. The ends lost 4 bases at V and 4 bases at J; junction bases unmatched: 11. The germline V gene encodes CDR1 SGHNT and CDR2 YYREEE (reference sequence). This CDR3 contains 16 residues. In DNA form, the CDR3 reads TGTGCCAGCAGCGCCTCTTCTAGCGGGAGTTTATACGAGCAGTACTTC. As protein: CASSASSSGSLYEQYF.

The CDR3 DNA reads as TGTGCCAGCCGTCGGGCGGGGGGTAGCACAGATACGCAGTATTTT. Its translation: CASRRAGGSTDTQYF. V and J are TRBV6-1 and TRBJ2-3, with 8 bases lining up with TRBD2. The CDR3 runs to 15 residues. J lost 0 bases, V lost 8 bases, and 7 bases had no gene match. In germline, CDR1 is MNHNS, CDR2 SASEGT.

The gene calls are TRBV5-1 and TRBJ2-6; D is possibly TRBD1 (5 bases). The germline CDR1 and CDR2 sequences are SGHRS and YFSETQ. The CDR3 is 15 amino acids. The V end was cut by 2 bases, the J end by 2 bases, with 8 bases between. In DNA, the CDR3 is TGCGCCAGCAGCTTAGAAGGGGCTGGGGCCAACGTCCTGACTTTC. This encodes CASSLEGAGANVLTF.

The rearrangement links TRBV7-6 to TRBJ2-2; D is unclear. V was clipped by 4 bases and J by 5 bases, with 8 bases between them. The CDR3 covers 13 residues. CDR1 and CDR2 (germline): SGHVS, FNYEAQ. The CDR3 region is CASSSPPTGELFF. CDR3 DNA sequence: TGTGCCAGCAGCTCCCCCCCGACCGGGGAGCTGTTTTTT.

The chain uses TRBV6-5 and TRBJ2-1, with TRBD2 matching 7 bases. With 10 bases clipped from V and 0 bases from J, the junction kept 9 bases outside the gene matches. Per the germline V gene, CDR1 is MNHEY and CDR2 is SVGAGI. CDR3 length: 15 amino acids. CDR3 region: CATSRSGASYNEQFF. The CDR3 DNA reads as TGTGCCACCTCCCGGAGCGGGGCCTCCTACAATGAGCAGTTCTTC.

This chain connects TRBV7-8 to TRBJ1-2, with a possible D match to TRBD1 (5 bases). The CDR3 extends over 14 amino acids. The V and J ends lost 1 base and 7 bases respectively, with 13 bases between them. The germline V gene encodes CDR1 SGHVS and CDR2 FQNEAQ. The CDR3: CASSLGQGLRGYTF. The CDR3 nucleotides read TGTGCCAGCAGCTTAGGGCAGGGCCTTCGTGGCTACACCTTC. Based on the CDR3 plus reference TRBV7-8 and TRBJ1-2, the full variable domain is GAGVSQSPRYKVAKRGQDVALRCDPISGHVSLFWYQQALGQGPEFLTYFQNEAQLDKSGLPSDRFFAERPEGSVSTLKIQRTQQEDSAVYLCASSLGQGLRGYTFGSGTRLTVV.

The chain employs TRBV5-4 and TRBJ2-1, with 8 bases aligning to TRBD1. V lost 3 bases, J lost 9 bases, and 11 bases stayed unmatched. The CDR3 extends over 15 amino acids. Germline V lookup: CDR1 SGHNT, CDR2 YYREEE (reference sequence). The CDR3 coding sequence is TGTGCCAGCAGCTCTCCTGGCAGGGGGCGTAGTGAGCAGTTCTTC. Its translation: CASSSPGRGRSEQFF.

The J gene is TRBJ1-2, the V gene TRBV7-8; possible D gene TRBD1, 5 bases. V shed 5 bases and J shed 8 bases, with 12 bases lying between them. This CDR3 contains 12 residues. The germline V gene encodes CDR1 SGHVS and CDR2 FQNEAQ. The CDR3 region is CASSHAGQGYTF. CDR3 nucleotide sequence: TGTGCCAGCAGCCACGCGGGGCAGGGCTACACCTTC.

V is TRBV14 and J is TRBJ2-1, with D maybe TRBD1 (6 bases). The CDR3 is 15 amino acids. V gave up 0 bases and J gave up 6 bases, with 12 bases separating them. Germline V gene sequence: CDR1 SGHDN, CDR2 FVKESK. This CDR3 reads CASSQDPPGANEQFF. CDR3 DNA: TGTGCCAGCAGCCAAGATCCCCCAGGGGCCAATGAGCAGTTCTTC.

This clone was picked up a small number of times. The gene calls are TRBV29-1 and TRBJ2-3, with 9 bases lining up with TRBD2. Germline-derived CDR1 and CDR2 are SQVTM and ANQGSEA. The V segment lost 3 bases and the J segment 0 bases; nucleotides outside the gene matches: 4. The CDR3 runs to 15 residues. CDR3 region: CSVDRLADSTDTQYF. The CDR3 DNA sequence: TGCAGCGTTGACCGACTAGCGGATAGCACAGATACGCAGTATTTT.

This CDR3 reads CASSSDPGDTQYF. Here the CDR3 DNA reads TGTGCCAGCAGCTCAGACCCGGGGGATACGCAGTATTTT. The chain carries TRBV5-4 and TRBJ2-3; a possible D gene is TRBD2 (5 bases). CDR1 is SGHNT, CDR2 YYREEE, per germline (reference sequence). The CDR3 covers 13 residues. The V and J ends lost 3 bases and 6 bases respectively, with 11 bases between them.

In its sample, this clone was seen once. The chain has TRBV19 and TRBJ1-1; 10 bases align to TRBD1. J was trimmed by 1 base and V by 4 bases; bases with no gene match: 6. In germline, CDR1 is LNHDA, CDR2 SQIVND (reference sequence). CDR3 size: 16 residues. In DNA, the CDR3 is TGTGCCAGTAGTACTCCCCGGACAGGGGGGAACACTGAAGCTTTCTTT. This gives the protein CASSTPRTGGNTEAFF.